This T cell receptor beta chain was sequenced for a study of vaccination effects on CD4 cells after COVID-19 (dated by TCRdb to the early 2020s). As for the study more broadly: Participants received two doses of either the BNT162b2 or the mRNA-1273 mRNA SARS-CoV-2 vaccine. In the study, cultures from other donors were sequenced using the Oncomine TCR Beta short-read assay on an Illumina iSeq 100. SARS-CoV-2 spike-specific CD4+ TCR repertoires from before and after mRNA vaccination were compared in COVID-19 convalescent patients and in infection-naive vaccine recipients. Pre-vaccine samples were drawn from a couple of convalescent patients 16 days and one week before the first dose, at 142 and 148 days after COVID-19 diagnosis. Altogether, 10 COVID-19 convalescent patients and a handful of SARS-CoV-2-naive healthy vaccine recipients made up the full study.

To identify antigen-specific CD4+ T cell clonotypes by their expansion, the ViraFEST assay first stimulated PBMC with viral peptide pools and then applied TCR sequencing. After around 10 days of culture, CD4+ T cells were isolated with the EasySep CD4+ T cell isolation kit. Convalescent patients had PCR-confirmed SARS-CoV-2 infection between March and December 2020, before Alpha, Beta and Delta variants emerged in the United States. About 1.8 million PBMC per well were cultured with approximately 10 ug/ml peptides in IMDM containing around 4.6% human AB serum, approximately 9.9 IU/ml IL-2 and gentamicin. Half of the culture medium was replaced with fresh IL-2-containing medium on days 3 and 7. Unless noted otherwise, every peptide stimulation condition was cultured in triplicate wells. Using Ficoll-Paque Plus gradient centrifugation, PBMC were separated from whole blood and then either used fresh or cryopreserved at -140C. The QIAamp micro DNA kit was used to extract genomic DNA from the cultured CD4+ T cells.

Summary of the overall study and its limitations: Among convalescent patients, the spike-reactive repertoire after vaccination was made up mainly of new vaccine-induced clones that were largely distinct from the clones induced by infection. At late post-vaccination timepoints, both infection-induced and vaccine-induced clones showed marked clonal contraction, consistent with waning T cell responses. Limitations of the study were the small number of convalescent patients and the absence of early post-infection timepoints.

The germline V gene supplies CDR1 SGHTA and CDR2 FQGNSA. The junction shows trimming of 2 bases on V and 3 bases on J, and the gene matches do not reach 11 bases of it. CDR3 length: 17 amino acids, cysteine to phenylalanine. The retained sequence is limited to the CDR3, 51 bases, with the frame set at the first base. The library was generated by the immunoSEQ multiplex PCR assay. DNA from the CD4+ T cells that had been cultured and isolated underwent TCR beta CDR3 sequencing. On the authors' methods: Non-productive TCR sequences were removed and reads were trimmed to the CDR3 region, keeping CDR3s of at least 7 amino acids. Antigen-specific clonotypes were identified with the MANAFEST web app by comparing expansion in peptide wells against reference cultures. For clones to be considered positive, expansion at FDR<0.05 versus reference and all other wells, an odds ratio above 5, and a frequency above 0.1% in two replicate wells were required. A clonotype was called cross-reactive if it was significantly expanded both in SARS-CoV-2 spike wells and in at least one common cold coronavirus spike condition. CDR3 similarity was assessed by Levenshtein distance with the stringdist R package, and unrooted trees were built with ape in R 3.6.1. The immuneACCESS repertoire file appears here via TCRdb, limited to in-frame rearrangements. These files lack a portion of the clones; in checked studies, under half of the deficit traces to unresolved V genes, and the cause of the others is not known. Clone size and V and J calls were adopted from that table, with D and trimming inferred from the DNA. For this sample the table gives 30,000 or so clones, of which approximately 78% were detected only once. About 29% of the sample rests with the top ten.

On this clone: Its recognized antigen is unknown. Base qualities were left out, and no much larger clone turns up one base away.

The receptor chain draws on TRBV7-2 and TRBJ2-7, with TRBD1 matching 9 junction bases. The source of this sequence is a human donor who had a prior SARS-CoV-2 infection. The material was CD4+ T cells from PBMCs cultured with a peptide pool, obtained before COVID-19 vaccination. The CDR3 region: CASSLFSLSDRGYEQYF. At the DNA level, the sequence is TGTGCCAGCAGCTTATTTTCTTTGTCGGACAGGGGCTACGAGCAGTACTTC.